This T cell receptor (beta chain) was observed in a study of identical twins. TCRdb reprocessed the 5' RACE reads via MiXCR and lists one record per CDR3 protein. The data show nearly 900,000 distinct CDR3 sequences, 9% to 15% seen once. This clonotype was detected a few times. Germline V gives CDR1 DFQATT, CDR2 SNEGSKA (reference sequence). The CDR3 is made up of 12 amino acids. The V end lost 3 bases, the J end lost 12 bases, and 15 bases lay between the germline ends. These data were likewise used in another study, on yellow fever vaccine responses in identical twins.

The sequencing input was PBMCs. V gene TRBV20-1 combines with J gene TRBJ2-1, with D tentatively TRBD1 or TRBD2 (5 bases each). The sequence came from a woman aged 18-29 years in good health. CDR3 amino acids: CSASFGRGVQFF. Here the CDR3 DNA reads TGCAGTGCTAGCTTTGGGCGAGGGGTGCAGTTCTTC.